These T cell receptor beta chains were read from a single sample in a study of T cell responses to AZD1222 COVID-19 vaccine. Profiling relied on immunoSEQ multiplex PCR, and the TCRdb table lists in-frame clones only, not all of them. Here the sample spans about 130,000 clones, 89% being singletons. Sequencing was performed on peripheral blood, taken on day 0 of AZD1222 vaccination. These receptors were obtained from an adult in good health. CDR3s include the opening cysteine and the closing phenylalanine or tryptophan. D genes are given only for firm matches. A row's size may be missing; if present it is once, few, many or a size class.

>.|TRBV6-6|.|TRBJ1-5
CASSYSGGPNQPQHF
TGTGCCAGCAGTTACTCAGGGGGACCCAATCAGCCCCAGCATTTT
>.|TRBV12-3/TRBV12-4|once|TRBJ2-7
CASSSRLGYEQYF
TGTGCCAGCAGTTCACGACTCGGGTACGAGCAGTACTTC
>TRBD1|TRBV2|.|TRBJ2-7
CASSGTAGTYEQYF
TGTGCCAGCAGCGGGACAGCCGGCACCTACGAGCAGTACTTC
>.|TRBV28|.|TRBJ1-6
CASRGGEGFYNSPLHF
TGTGCCAGCAGGGGAGGCGAGGGGTTCTATAATTCACCCCTCCACTTT
>TRBD2|TRBV30|.|TRBJ2-3
CAWSKGAGGPVDTQYF
TGTGCCTGGAGTAAGGGGGCGGGAGGGCCAGTAGATACGCAGTATTTT
>TRBD2|TRBV19|.|TRBJ2-7
CATTRGGQDSYEQYF
TGTGCCACCACCCGGGGGGGGCAGGACTCCTACGAGCAGTACTTC
>.|TRBV19|.|TRBJ1-2
CASSIRFQGRGENGYTF
TGTGCCAGTAGTATAAGGTTTCAGGGCAGGGGCGAGAATGGCTACACCTTC
>.|TRBV19|.|TRBJ2-1
CASRFRDHLSYNEQFF
TGTGCCAGTAGATTCCGGGACCACCTCTCCTACAATGAGCAGTTCTTC
>TRBD1|TRBV6-1|few|TRBJ2-1
CASSDPPGQGRDEQFF
TGTGCCAGCAGTGACCCACCGGGACAGGGGCGGGATGAGCAGTTCTTC
>.|TRBV7-7|.|TRBJ2-1
CASSSQTSQRQFF
TGTGCCAGCAGCTCACAGACCTCACAGCGGCAGTTCTTC
>TRBD1|TRBV6-5|.|TRBJ1-3
CASRGQGAGNTIYF
TGTGCCAGCAGAGGACAGGGGGCTGGAAACACCATATATTTT
>.|TRBV6-2/TRBV6-3|.|TRBJ2-6
CASSQPRDKLSGANVLTF
TGTGCCAGCAGTCAGCCTAGGGACAAACTCTCTGGGGCCAACGTCCTGACTTTC
>.|TRBV6-4|.|TRBJ2-1
CASSDGERGEQFF
TGTGCCAGCAGTGACGGGGAAAGGGGGGAGCAGTTCTTC
>TRBD1|TRBV5-4|.|TRBJ1-2
CASSGIGTGDNYGYTF
TGTGCCAGCAGCGGGATCGGGACAGGGGATAACTATGGCTACACCTTC
>TRBD1|TRBV6-5|once|TRBJ1-5
CASSTQGAGQPQHF
TGTGCCAGCAGTACTCAGGGGGCTGGACAGCCCCAGCATTTT
>.|TRBV6-2/TRBV6-3|.|TRBJ1-1
CASSYSPLNTEAFF
TGTGCCAGCAGTTACTCCCCTTTAAACACTGAAGCTTTCTTT
>.|TRBV30|once|TRBJ2-1
CAWSVQGKNEQFF
TGTGCCTGGAGTGTACAAGGGAAGAATGAGCAGTTCTTC
>.|TRBV30|.|TRBJ1-1
CAWSVDGLGTEAFF
TGTGCCTGGAGTGTAGATGGGTTGGGGACTGAAGCTTTCTTT
>TRBD2|TRBV7-8|.|TRBJ2-5
CASSASGRAFETQYF
TGTGCCAGCAGCGCCAGCGGGAGGGCCTTCGAGACCCAGTACTTC
>.|TRBV9|once|TRBJ2-3
CASSPQGGTTDTQYF
TGTGCCAGCAGCCCCCAAGGCGGGACCACAGATACGCAGTATTTT
>TRBD2|TRBV11-2|.|TRBJ2-1
CASSRTTGLVYGNEQFF
TGTGCCAGCAGCCGAACCACGGGACTAGTATATGGCAATGAGCAGTTCTTC
>TRBD1|TRBV18|.|TRBJ1-1
CASSLEGQGTEAFF
TGTGCCAGCTCACTTGAGGGACAGGGAACTGAAGCTTTCTTT
>TRBD1|TRBV24-1|.|TRBJ2-7
CATSDPDRGLGEQYF
TGTGCCACCAGTGACCCAGACAGGGGGTTAGGAGAGCAGTACTTC
>.|TRBV6-5|.|TRBJ1-4
CASSYNGRVREKLFF
TGTGCCAGCAGTTACAACGGCAGGGTACGAGAAAAACTGTTTTTT
>.|TRBV18|.|TRBJ1-3
CASSPAGSGNTIYF
TGTGCCAGCTCACCAGCGGGTTCTGGAAACACCATATATTTT